A single sample gave rise to the 30 T cell receptor beta chains below, sequenced in a study of T cells expressing NK-cell markers. TCRdb re-called the 5' RACE reads and catalogs CDR3 proteins one per entry, DNA excluded. The sample has 400,000 to 450,000 distinct CDR3 sequences. Sequencing input: blood T cells: a sorted CD56 or NKG2C T cell subset, CD4+ or CD8+ T cells, or bulk PBMC T cells (not recorded which). These receptors all stem from a woman between 18 and 70 years old in good health.

The chain uses TRBV12-3 or TRBV12-4 and TRBJ2-3; the TRBD2 assignment by TCRdb is unverifiable without DNA. This CDR3 is built from 13 residues. The CDR3 loop reads CALLSTGPDTQYF.

This chain joins TRBV18 and TRBJ1-6. There are 14 residues in the CDR3. Germline CDR1 KGHSH, CDR2 LQKENI. The CDR3 is CASSPRDGDSPLDF.

V usage is TRBV29-1 and J usage is TRBJ2-1; TCRdb lists TRBD2, though no DNA is available to test this call. CDR1 is SQVTM and CDR2 is ANQGSEA in the germline V gene. The CDR3 is 15 residues long. This CDR3 is CSVEESSGSYNEQFF.

The chain couples TRBV12-5 to TRBJ2-1; with no DNA, the TCRdb D assignment of TRBD1 cannot be verified. The germline V gene encodes CDR1 LGHNT and CDR2 FRNRAP. This CDR3 comprises 13 residues. CDR3 in amino acids: CASGYGQYNEQFF.

J is TRBJ1-2 and V is TRBV28; TCRdb lists TRBD1, though no DNA is available to test this call. The CDR3 length is 17 residues. Per the germline V gene, CDR1 is MDHEN and CDR2 is SYDVKM. This CDR3 is CASSSSGQAVINYGYTF.

The CDR3 loop is CASSPPFVNSPLHF. The gene calls are TRBV3-1 and TRBJ1-6. Germline assignment: CDR1 LGHDT and CDR2 YNNKEL (reference sequence). The CDR3 consists of 14 residues.

This sequence joins TRBV4-3 and TRBJ2-1; absent DNA, TCRdb's TRBD1 call cannot be checked. The CDR3 is 16 amino acids. CDR1 and CDR2 from the germline V gene are LGHNA and YSLEER. CDR3 in amino acids: CASSQDSQGARNEQFF.

The gene calls are TRBV28 and TRBJ1-5; TCRdb's D gene call, TRBD1, goes unchecked for lack of DNA. Per germline, CDR1 MDHEN and CDR2 SYDVKM. The CDR3 loop spans 15 amino acids. The CDR3 loop is CASSPLRGYNQPQHF.

V and J are TRBV5-1 and TRBJ2-5; TCRdb's D call, TRBD2, is unchecked because there is no DNA. The CDR3 is 16 residues long. Germline-derived CDR1 and CDR2 are SGHRS and YFSETQ. The CDR3 spells CASSYRLAGSGETQYF.

The chain joins TRBV29-1 to TRBJ2-3. The germline CDR1 and CDR2 sequences are SQVTM and ANQGSEA. The CDR3 covers 14 residues. Here the CDR3 reads CSVAVTSKTDTQYF.

The rearrangement joins TRBV20-1 to TRBJ2-1. CDR3 length: 15 residues. CDR1 is DFQATT, CDR2 SNEGSKA, per germline (reference sequence). CDR3 protein: CSAASQREYYNEQFF.

The genes are TRBV6-6 and TRBJ2-3. In germline, CDR1 is MNHNY, CDR2 SVGAGI (reference sequence). The CDR3 spans 12 residues. CDR3 residues: CASSYAADTQYF.

The chain has TRBV7-8 and TRBJ1-4; TCRdb picks TRBD1, but there is no DNA to check that call. The CDR3 contains 14 residues. Germline V gene sequence: CDR1 SGHVS, CDR2 FQNEAQ. CDR3 loop: CASSPGGANEKLFF.

The rearrangement joins TRBV27 to TRBJ1-1. This CDR3 region has 14 residues. CDR1 and CDR2 from the germline V gene are MNHEY and SMNVEV (reference sequence). The CDR3 sequence: CASNWRGMNTEAFF.

The chain has TRBV29-1 and TRBJ2-1. The CDR3 loop spans 11 amino acids. Per germline, CDR1 SQVTM and CDR2 ANQGSEA. This CDR3 reads CSVVGSNEQFF.

The J gene is TRBJ2-1, the V gene TRBV4-3; as DNA is missing, the TRBD1 call by TCRdb cannot be tested. CDR3 size: 16 residues. Germline V gene data show CDR1 as LGHNA and CDR2 as YSLEER. This chain's CDR3 is CASSQAGMSSYNEQFF.

The chain is built from TRBV7-6 and TRBJ1-5; no DNA is available, so the TRBD1 call from TCRdb remains unchecked. The CDR3 is 12 amino acids. CDR1 SGHVS and CDR2 FNYEAQ come from the germline V gene. CDR3: CASSSPGQPQHF. The full variable domain, in which reference TRBV7-6 and TRBJ1-5 provide the parts outside the CDR3, is GAGVSQSPRYKVTKRGQDVALRCDPISGHVSLYWYRQALGQGPEFLTYFNYEAQQDKSGLPNDRFSAERPEGSISTLTIQRTEQRDSAMYRCASSSPGQPQHFGDGTRLSIL.

The rearrangement links TRBV7-3 to TRBJ2-2. The CDR3 has 15 residues. The germline V gene has CDR1 SGHTA and CDR2 FQGTGA. CDR3 in amino acids: CASSLTSLGTGELFF.

The chain couples TRBV9 to TRBJ2-7; TCRdb gives TRBD2 as the D gene, but with no DNA this cannot be confirmed. The CDR3 sequence is 15 residues long. The germline gives CDR1 SGDLS, CDR2 YYNGEE. CDR3 residues: CASSVNSGGAYEQYF.

This chain uses TRBV12-3 or TRBV12-4 with TRBJ2-1. The CDR3 length is 14 residues. The CDR3 reads CASSLSGPTNEQFF.

The CDR3 spells CASSLLAGKADTQYF. J is TRBJ2-3 and V is TRBV5-8; the D call of TRBD2 rests on TCRdb alone, since no DNA is present to check it. Germline V lookup: CDR1 SGHTS, CDR2 YDEGEE. The CDR3 covers 15 residues. The full variable domain, with the rest looked up from reference TRBV5-8 and TRBJ2-3, is EAGVTQSPTHLIKTRGQQATLRCSPISGHTSVYWYQQALGLGLQFLLWYDEGEERNRGNFPPRFSGRQFPNYSSELNVNALELEDSALYLCASSLLAGKADTQYFGPGTRLTVL.

The chain has TRBV4-3 and TRBJ2-1; the TCRdb D gene call, TRBD2, has no DNA to confirm it. Germline assignment: CDR1 LGHNA and CDR2 YSLEER. The length of the CDR3 is 17 residues. The CDR3 sequence is CASSQDFPLADDNEQFF.

This chain joins TRBV24-1 and TRBJ1-2; the D gene TCRdb calls, TRBD1, cannot be checked with no DNA. Germline CDR1 and CDR2: KGHDR and SFDVKD. The CDR3 is made up of 18 amino acids. The CDR3 is CATSDPAAKDRGPWGYTF.

V is TRBV12-3 or TRBV12-4 and J is TRBJ2-5; TCRdb gives TRBD1 as the D gene, but with no DNA this cannot be confirmed. CDR3 length equals 15 residues. The CDR3 spells CASSYTDRAQETQYF.

The rearrangement uses TRBV7-2 and TRBJ1-1; TCRdb's D call, TRBD1, is unchecked because there is no DNA. CDR1 is SGHTA and CDR2 is FQGNSA in the germline V gene. The CDR3 totals 14 residues. The chain's CDR3 is CASSFSGGNAEAFF.

The chain carries TRBV24-1 and TRBJ2-1. This CDR3 region has 12 residues. Germline CDR1 reads KGHDR; CDR2 reads SFDVKD. This CDR3 is CATSGEVNEQFF.

The chain has TRBV20-1 and TRBJ2-4; TCRdb lists TRBD2, though no DNA is available to test this call. This CDR3 is 19 amino acids long. CDR1 and CDR2 from the germline V gene are DFQATT and SNEGSKA (reference sequence). The CDR3 loop is CSARDPLLAGSGAKNIQYF.

The chain carries TRBV12-3 or TRBV12-4 and TRBJ2-3; the TCRdb call, TRBD1, lacks DNA for checking. There are 14 residues in the CDR3. The CDR3 spells CAVRQGGFTDTQYF.

The chain uses TRBV29-1 and TRBJ2-5; no DNA is available, so the TRBD2 call from TCRdb remains unchecked. CDR3 size: 16 residues. The germline gives CDR1 SQVTM, CDR2 ANQGSEA. The CDR3: CSVVNPDSGLVETQYF.

The chain employs TRBV4-3 and TRBJ2-2; TCRdb gives TRBD1 as the D gene, but with no DNA this cannot be confirmed. The V gene's germline CDR1 is LGHNA and CDR2 YSLEER. This CDR3 has 17 amino acids. The CDR3 reads CASSQDLWGQGTGELFF.